The 24 T cell receptor beta chains presented below share a single source sample, sequenced in a study of T cell responses to AZD1222 COVID-19 vaccine. Assay used: immunoSEQ multiplex PCR; TCRdb lists only in-frame clones, some missing. The sample carries fewer than 250,000 clones, under 95% recorded once. Material: peripheral blood, obtained on day 0 of MenACWY control vaccination. The receptors originated from an adult in good health.

V gene TRBV5-1 combines with J gene TRBJ1-1; perhaps TRBD1 as D (5 bases). This CDR3 contains 14 residues. Germline assignment: CDR1 SGHRS and CDR2 YFSETQ. V was trimmed by 5 bases and J by 0 bases, leaving 11 bases between them. The CDR3 bases are TGCGCCAGCAGATCACAGGACATGAACACTGAAGCTTTCTTT. It yields the protein CASRSQDMNTEAFF.

The V call is TRBV25-1, the J call TRBJ1-2; D is uncertain. Looked up from germline, CDR1 is MGHDK and CDR2 is SYGVNS. V was trimmed by 5 bases and J by 1 base, leaving 8 bases between them. The CDR3 totals 13 residues. In nucleotides, the CDR3 is TGTGCCAGCAGTTTGTCGGGTAACTATGGCTACACCTTC. It specifies CASSLSGNYGYTF.

The chain joins TRBV7-2 to TRBJ1-4; D is perhaps TRBD1 (5 bases). The V and J ends lost 5 bases and 7 bases respectively, with 17 bases between them. The germline CDR1 and CDR2 sequences are SGHTA and FQGNSA. The CDR3 is made up of 15 amino acids. CDR3 in DNA: TGTGCCAGCAGCCCCTTAGCGCAGGGTGGTGAAAAACTGTTTTTT. Protein product: CASSPLAQGGEKLFF.

This clone came up a few times. CDR3 sequence: CASSISLGVQPQHF. The DNA of the CDR3 is TGTGCCAGCAGTATAAGCTTAGGGGTTCAGCCCCAGCATTTT. This sequence joins TRBV6-5 and TRBJ1-5; D is possibly TRBD1 (5 bases). The germline CDR1 and CDR2 sequences are MNHEY and SVGAGI. The V gene lost 5 bases and the J gene lost 6 bases, with 14 bases spanning the gap. The CDR3 sequence is 14 residues long.

The V call is TRBV3-1 (or the pseudogene TRBV3-2), the J call TRBJ2-5; tentative D call: TRBD2 (7 bases). Germline V CDR1 and CDR2: LGHDT, YNNKEL (reference sequence). V lost 3 bases to trimming and J lost 0 bases, with 14 bases between them. The CDR3 sequence is 16 residues long. CDR3 nucleotide sequence: TGTGCCAGCAGCCAGGGGGCTAGCGGACACCAAGAGACCCAGTACTTC. As protein: CASSQGASGHQETQYF.

The chain joins TRBV6-5 to TRBJ2-3, with D hard to call. The CDR3 length is 12 residues. The V end was cut by 4 bases, the J end by 0 bases, with 2 bases between. CDR1 MNHEY and CDR2 SVGAGI come from the germline V gene. CDR3 sequence (DNA): TGTGCCAGCAGTTCCAGCACAGATACGCAGTATTTT. It specifies CASSSSTDTQYF.

This chain links TRBV4-1 with TRBJ1-3, with TRBD1 matching over 7 bases. The CDR3 loop spans 15 amino acids. The germline V gene has CDR1 MGHRA and CDR2 YSYEKL. Trimming removed 4 bases from V and 4 bases from J; junction bases left unmatched: 7. The CDR3 reads CASSRGRGFGNTIYF. In DNA, the CDR3 is TGCGCCAGCAGCCGAGGCAGGGGGTTCGGAAACACCATATATTTT.

CDR3 residues: CAWNFPRVEAEAFF. The DNA of the CDR3 is TGTGCCTGGAACTTCCCCAGGGTTGAGGCTGAAGCTTTCTTT. The chain is built from TRBV30 and TRBJ1-1, with D possibly being TRBD1 (5 bases). Trimming stripped 4 bases from V and 6 bases from J, with 18 bases between. CDR1 and CDR2 (germline): GTSNPN, SVGIG (reference sequence). This CDR3 comprises 14 residues.

The V gene is TRBV5-1, the J gene TRBJ1-2, with D perhaps matching TRBD1 (6 bases). From germline, CDR1 is SGHRS and CDR2 YFSETQ. This CDR3 has 14 residues. The V end lost 4 bases, the J end lost 2 bases, and 12 bases lay between the germline ends. The CDR3 sequence is CASSREGQNYGYTF. CDR3 bases: TGCGCCAGCAGCCGCGAGGGACAAAACTATGGCTACACCTTC.

This chain joins TRBV10-2 and TRBJ1-6; the match to TRBD1 covers 7 bases. The CDR3 length is 16 residues. V was pared by 0 bases and J by 5 bases, with 4 bases of the junction left unmatched. Germline CDR1 WSHSY, CDR2 SAAADI. CDR3 loop: CASSESLGGNNSPLHF. The CDR3 DNA sequence: TGCGCCAGCAGTGAGTCGTTAGGGGGCAATAATTCACCCCTCCACTTT.

The chain carries TRBV20-1 and TRBJ2-3, with 7 bases matching TRBD2. Germline trimming cut 3 bases from V and 2 bases from J; bases unmatched to any gene: 11. The germline V gene has CDR1 DFQATT and CDR2 SNEGSKA (reference sequence). This CDR3 comprises 16 residues. This CDR3 is CSASNRGSDTTDTQYF. The DNA for the CDR3 is TGCAGTGCTAGTAACCGCGGGAGCGATACCACAGATACGCAGTATTTT.

The chain employs TRBV20-1 and TRBJ1-3; D unclear. CDR3 length equals 11 residues. Trimming took off 3 bases at V and 9 bases at J, with 9 bases between the two ends. Germline V lookup: CDR1 DFQATT, CDR2 SNEGSKA (reference sequence). The CDR3 DNA is TGCAGTGCTAGCGGGATGGGCACCATATATTTT. Amino acids: CSASGMGTIYF.

This clone was seen only once. The V and J genes are TRBV4-1 and TRBJ1-4; tentative D call: TRBD1 (6 bases). Trimming took off 1 base at V and 8 bases at J, with 17 bases between the two ends. The CDR3 sequence is 16 residues long. CDR1 and CDR2 (germline): MGHRA, YSYEKL. In nucleotides, the CDR3 is TGCGCCAGCAGCCAAGGCCGAGGGGGGAGAGGGGAAAAACTGTTTTTT. It yields the protein CASSQGRGGRGEKLFF.

The rearrangement uses TRBV5-1 and TRBJ1-6; 7 bases align to TRBD1. The CDR3 sequence is 15 residues long. Trimming at V came to 4 bases and at J to 8 bases, leaving 9 bases not matched to a gene. Germline V CDR1 and CDR2: SGHRS, YFSETQ. This CDR3 reads CASSPQGLSDSPLHF. The CDR3 coding sequence is TGCGCCAGCAGCCCACAGGGGTTAAGCGATTCACCCCTCCACTTT. The full variable domain, its missing parts supplied by reference TRBV5-1 and TRBJ1-6, is KAGVTQTPRYLIKTRGQQVTLSCSPISGHRSVSWYQQTPGQGLQFLFEYFSETQRNKGNFPGRFSGRQFSNSRSEMNVSTLELGDSALYLCASSPQGLSDSPLHFGNGTRLTVT.

This CDR3 is CASSLERGGAYEQYF. The DNA for the CDR3 is TGTGCCAGCAGCTTAGAACGGGGGGGTGCCTACGAGCAGTACTTC. The chain has TRBV7-9 and TRBJ2-7; 8 bases are a match to TRBD2. The trim removed 1 base at V and 2 bases at J, leaving 4 bases unmatched. The germline V gene has CDR1 SEHNR and CDR2 FQNEAQ (reference sequence). CDR3 length equals 15 residues.

This clone was observed once. V usage is TRBV9 and J usage is TRBJ1-1, with D unclear. The germline V gene encodes CDR1 SGDLS and CDR2 YYNGEE. The V end was cut by 4 bases, the J end by 11 bases, with 12 bases between. The CDR3 is 11 amino acids. CDR3 region: CASSPIGPAFF. In DNA form, the CDR3 reads TGTGCCAGCAGCCCCATCGGTCCGGCTTTCTTT.

The chain employs TRBV5-5 and TRBJ2-7, with unresolved D. V gave up 0 bases and J gave up 4 bases, with 8 bases separating them. The CDR3 totals 13 residues. Per the germline V gene, CDR1 is SGHKS and CDR2 is YYEKEE (reference sequence). Here the CDR3 reads CASSLEWGYEQYF. The CDR3 DNA reads TGTGCCAGCAGCTTGGAATGGGGATACGAGCAGTACTTC.

The gene calls are TRBV6-5 and TRBJ1-2; D is unresolved. CDR1 is MNHEY, CDR2 SVGAGI, per germline. V was trimmed by 7 bases and J by 3 bases, leaving 12 bases between them. This CDR3 is 13 amino acids long. The CDR3 DNA reads as TGTGCCAGCACCCCTGGGCAGGACTATGGCTACACCTTC. This sequence encodes CASTPGQDYGYTF.

This chain uses TRBV28 with TRBJ1-5, with TRBD1 matching over 10 bases. The length of the CDR3 is 15 residues. CDR1 is MDHEN, CDR2 SYDVKM, per germline. The trim removed 5 bases at V and 6 bases at J, leaving 7 bases unmatched. The CDR3 spells CASSRQGASGQPQHF. CDR3 bases: TGTGCCAGCAGTAGACAGGGGGCTTCGGGTCAGCCCCAGCATTTT.

The rearrangement links TRBV28 to TRBJ1-3; possibly TRBD1 for D (6 bases). V lost 5 bases to trimming and J lost 2 bases, with 13 bases between them. This CDR3 has 15 amino acids. Germline CDR1 and CDR2: MDHEN and SYDVKM. CDR3 residues: CASSRTAATGNTIYF. The CDR3 DNA sequence: TGTGCCAGCAGTAGGACAGCCGCCACTGGAAACACCATATATTTT. The variable domain in full, completed from reference TRBV28 and TRBJ1-3, reads DVKVTQSSRYLVKRTGEKVFLECVQDMDHENMFWYRQDPGLGLRLIYFSYDVKMKEKGDIPEGYSVSREKKERFSLILESASTNQTSMYLCASSRTAATGNTIYFGEGSWLTVV.

The chain carries TRBV3-1 (or the pseudogene TRBV3-2) and TRBJ2-3; TRBD2 aligns across 7 bases. Trimming took 2 bases from V and 9 from J; bases not matched to a gene: 5. This CDR3 has 13 residues. CDR1 is LGHDT and CDR2 is YNNKEL in the germline V gene (reference sequence). The CDR3 reads CASSQRAAGTQYF. CDR3 sequence (DNA): TGTGCCAGCAGCCAAAGGGCAGCGGGGACGCAGTATTTT.

The V and J genes are TRBV7-6 and TRBJ1-2; D uncertain. The V and J ends lost 1 base and 4 bases respectively, with 4 bases between them. This CDR3 has 12 amino acids. The germline V gene encodes CDR1 SGHVS and CDR2 FNYEAQ. CDR3 sequence: CASSLGGYGYTF. The CDR3 region has the DNA TGTGCCAGCAGCTTAGGGGGCTATGGCTACACCTTC.

The chain carries TRBV15 and TRBJ1-4; the D is unclear. V shed 3 bases and J shed 0 bases, with 11 bases lying between them. The CDR3 covers 16 residues. The V gene's germline CDR1 is LNHNV and CDR2 YYDKDF (reference sequence). CDR3 sequence (DNA): TGTGCCACCAGCAGGGCCTACCTAACAACTAATGAAAAACTGTTTTTT. This gives the protein CATSRAYLTTNEKLFF.

The V gene is TRBV5-8, the J gene TRBJ1-5; D is ambiguous. Germline values: CDR1 SGHTS, CDR2 YDEGEE. V was trimmed by 4 bases and J by 4 bases, leaving 15 bases between them. This CDR3 comprises 15 residues. CDR3 region: CASSRASTGNQPQHF. CDR3 DNA sequence: TGTGCCAGCAGCAGGGCCAGCACGGGGAATCAGCCCCAGCATTTT. Based on the CDR3 plus reference TRBV5-8 and TRBJ1-5, the full variable domain is EAGVTQSPTHLIKTRGQQATLRCSPISGHTSVYWYQQALGLGLQFLLWYDEGEERNRGNFPPRFSGRQFPNYSSELNVNALELEDSALYLCASSRASTGNQPQHFGDGTRLSIL.